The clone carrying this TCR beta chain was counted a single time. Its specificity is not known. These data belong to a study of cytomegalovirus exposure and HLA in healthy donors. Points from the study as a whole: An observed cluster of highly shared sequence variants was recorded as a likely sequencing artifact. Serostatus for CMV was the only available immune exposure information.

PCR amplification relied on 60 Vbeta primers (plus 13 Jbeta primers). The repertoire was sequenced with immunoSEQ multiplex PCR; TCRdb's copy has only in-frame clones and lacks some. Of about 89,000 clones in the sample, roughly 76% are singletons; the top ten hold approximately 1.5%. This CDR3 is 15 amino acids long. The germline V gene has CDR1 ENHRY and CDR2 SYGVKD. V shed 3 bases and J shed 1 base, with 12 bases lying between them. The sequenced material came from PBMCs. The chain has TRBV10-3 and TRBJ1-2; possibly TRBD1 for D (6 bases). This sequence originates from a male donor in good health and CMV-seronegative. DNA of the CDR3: TGTGCCATCAGTGACCCAGGGGTGGGTAACTATGGCTACACCTTC. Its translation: CAISDPGVGNYGYTF.